This T cell receptor beta chain was retrieved from a study of blood T cells in healthy people across ages (dated by TCRdb to about 2015). With regard to the full study: In model experiments, template switching captured about one uniquely barcoded TCR beta cDNA molecule for every two T cells. To avoid experimental bias, donors of different ages were distributed randomly across sequencing lanes. Two additional independent replicas of 1 million unique cDNA reads from the same blood draw were analyzed for two donors (one aged 18 to 30 and one aged 80 or older). The study measured age-related changes in TCR beta repertoire diversity using deep sequencing normalized with unique cDNA molecular identifiers. Donors were grouped into four age groups: young (average roughly 17 years), middle-aged (less than 40), aged (approximately 67) and long-lived (over 80).

Donors were 40 or so systemically healthy Caucasian individuals from Russia aged roughly 6 to 95 years. Each donor gave 8 to 10 milliliters of peripheral blood, drawn into EDTA-treated Vacutainer tubes. Ficoll-Paque density-gradient centrifugation was used to isolate PBMCs, with at least 7 million per sample. Total RNA was extracted from PBMCs with Trizol reagent, with at least 6 micrograms obtained per sample. The percentages of naive CD45RAhigh/CD27high T cells were determined by flow cytometry on a PBMC aliquot from every donor. The library was prepared using 5' RACE. TCRdb lists the instrument as Illumina HiSeq 2500. The second PCR ran for roughly 6 to 11 cycles and used a J-beta primer mix along with a sample-barcoded 5' primer. Each TCR beta cDNA molecule received a unique molecular identifier from a template-switch 5' adaptor carrying 12 random nucleotides. Each sample yielded at least 3 million CDR3-containing paired-end reads. All of the RNA was converted into first-strand cDNA using the Mint cDNA synthesis kit, with a TRBC-specific oligonucleotide serving as the primer. Following uracil-DNA glycosylase treatment, all cDNA underwent a first 18-cycle PCR with the universal primers M1SS and BC2_uni_R. Turning to the authors' computational methods: For normalization, 1 million high-quality reads were randomly selected from each sample, with every read carrying a distinct molecular identifier. Instead of being binned into consensus sequences, reads with shared molecular identifiers were discarded. CDR3 identification, clonotype clustering and error correction used MiTCR with a Q25 quality threshold and the strictest error-elimination algorithm. A nonparametric unseen species model with Euler transformation was used to estimate a lower bound on total TCR beta diversity. The public reads were run again by TCRdb, first through fastp at Q25 and then through MiXCR, and only productive beta chains were kept. Rows are combined by CDR3 protein, so each entry shows the most common genes and DNA. V and J calls and clone size were set by TCRdb, not the authors. The sample data list nearly 1 million distinct CDR3 sequences, and roughly 47% of these were observed just once. About a fifth of the sample comes from the top ten.

On this clonotype: The specificity of this receptor is unknown. No much larger clone exists at a distance of one base, and base qualities are not known.

What the work shows at the level of the full study, not this receptor alone: The percentage of naive T cells measured by flow cytometry correlated strongly with observed TCR beta diversity. Because the CMV infection status of the donors was unknown, age-related changes in expanded clonotypes may potentially have been confounded. Total diversity estimates from one million sequenced T cells were considered lower bounds and underestimates. Observed TCR beta diversity per million T cells fell roughly linearly with age, and a significant reduction was already apparent by age around 40. Bulk unsorted PBMC profiling prevented conclusive comparison of naive and antigen-experienced compartments. Compared with the aged group, the long-lived group had more naive CD4+ T cells, fewer expanded clones and increased TCR diversity, suggesting age selection.

From the germline V gene, CDR1 is SGHRS and CDR2 is YFSETQ. V is clipped by 3 bases and J by 0 bases, and the sequence between their germline boundaries is 19 bases long. Its CDR3 holds 18 amino acids, cysteine through phenylalanine. Only CDR3 DNA is held: 54 bases, read in frame from base 1. The chain links TRBV5-1 with TRBJ2-1; the D gene is perhaps TRBD2, on 6 matching bases. Material for sequencing was blood. The TCR was taken from a woman aged 55-70 years in good health. The bases are TGCGCCAGCAGCTCATTTGGTATCCGGGAGAGCTCCTACAATGAGCAGTTCTTC. Translated, it reads CASSSFGIRESSYNEQFF.